This T cell receptor (beta chain) originates from a study of T cell repertoires in cytomegalovirus infection. At the level of the study: Public TCR beta signatures indicated both CMV infection and matching HLA type.

Turning to this clonotype: What it recognizes is unknown.

Study-level results: HLA-C-restricted TCR beta clonotypes specific for CMV led the ex vivo response. Pooled public TCR beta family frequency picked out CMV carriers with the relevant HLA.

TCRdb independently ran MiXCR on the reads; one entry per CDR3 protein. The sample holds about 180,000 distinct CDR3 sequences, approximately 18% seen once. The specimen sequenced was CD8+ T cells from PBMCs. The source of this sequence is a human donor in good health (CMV status not recorded). Some clones in this sample may be carry-over from other donors' samples.

CDR3 sequence: CASALREELFF. The CDR3, as DNA: TGTGCCAGCGCTCTACGGGAGGAACTGTTTTTT. The gene calls are TRBV7-9 and TRBJ1-4; D is undetermined. Trimming removed 8 bases from V and 12 bases from J, with 13 bases in between. Germline-derived CDR1 and CDR2 are SEHNR and FQNEAQ (reference sequence). The CDR3 is made up of 11 amino acids.